This T cell receptor beta chain emerged from a study of blood T cell repertoires in COVID-19 (dated by TCRdb to the early 2020s). General notes on the study: Collaborator samples came from the United States, Italy and Spain and covered acute and convalescent phases of COVID-19. The material from the prospective study consisted of cDNA or gDNA derived from T cells, B-cell-depleted T cells, or PBMCs. Subjects who had been exposed to COVID-19, were actively infected with it, or had recovered from it provided the deeply sampled blood TCRbeta repertoires that made up the dataset. The repertoires were released in a freely available public database meant as a resource for research on the immune response to SARS-CoV-2. The samples were drawn from the first 160 participants of the ongoing ImmuneRACE study and from 950 to 1,500 subjects provided by 6 global collaborators. The sample metadata nearly always contained a de-identified subject ID, COVID-19 status, age in years and sex. Where available, HLA class I and class II types were obtained from metadata supplied by the sample provider rather than from assay-based typing. Results and caveats for the whole study, not just this receptor: The quantity of clinical and demographic metadata differed by source and by participant and was supplied without curation.

From V the trimming removes 6 bases and from J it removes 4 bases, while the gene matches leave 6 bases of the junction unaccounted for. There are 15 amino acids in the CDR3, from cysteine to phenylalanine inclusive. Only the CDR3 DNA is retained, 45 bases long and in frame from the first base. In the germline V gene, CDR1 corresponds to SNHLY and CDR2 to FYNNEI. The immunoSEQ Assay, a bias-controlled multiplex PCR, was used to amplify TCRbeta CDR3 regions from genomic DNA. For the original study's pipeline: Nucleated cell counts per sample were estimated from amplification of reference gene primers within the assay. To quantify the absolute abundance of each unique TCRbeta CDR3 rearrangement, sequence reads were collapsed and filtered. Productive Simpson clonality was computed per sample as the square root of Simpson's diversity index over productive rearrangements. Entries here come from immuneACCESS through TCRdb and include only in-frame sequences with V and J called. Some clones fail to appear in such tables; in the studies checked, an unresolved V gene covers under half of the shortfall, and the cause of the remainder is unknown. Clonal size and the V and J genes are those of that table, whereas D and trimming came from the DNA. The sample table contains 300,000 to 350,000 clones; only one count was recorded for nearly 90% of them. The leading ten clones occupy 0.8% to 1.3% of the sample.

Points on this clone: This clone's antigen is unknown. No much larger clone is present one base from it, and per-base qualities are unavailable.

In Seattle, one collaborating source enrolled patients while the infection was active and tracked those patients longitudinally over the course of disease. The collaborating institutions used their own protocols to collect whole blood in K2EDTA tubes. For TCRbeta analysis, collaborators shipped samples in one of three forms: frozen whole blood, isolated PBMCs, or DNA extracted from either of those sample types. The specimen sequenced was peripheral blood. The receptor's source is a woman aged 35 to 49 with COVID-19, enrolled during active disease. The chain is made from TRBV2 and TRBJ2-3, with 11 central nucleotides matching TRBD2. Here is the DNA: TGTGCCAGCAGCATCACTAGCGGGAGTGCAGATACGCAGTATTTT. Its translation reads: CASSITSGSADTQYF.